These T cell receptor beta chains were read from a single sample in a study of HIV-infected patients and healthy controls. From the 5' RACE reads, TCRdb called clonotypes with MiXCR, one entry per CDR3 protein. The repertoire consists of 60,000 to 75,000 distinct CDR3 sequences, with about a sixth occurring once and the leading ten covering about 6%. The sequencing sample was made of CD4+ T cells from blood. The receptor source for this set is a human donor in good health. Each CDR3 is given with its conserved first and last residue. D genes are given only for firm matches. Clone size, where shown, is once, few, many, or a class for clones that have expanded.

V gene: TRBV11-2; J gene: TRBJ1-2; clone size: many; D gene: .; CDR3 DNA: TGTGCCAGCAGCCCCCTCCGACCCTTCTATGGCTACACCTTC; CDR3 protein: CASSPLRPFYGYTF
V gene: TRBV29-1; J gene: TRBJ1-1; clone size: many; D gene: .; CDR3 DNA: TGCAGCTACCACGTGGGCACTGAAGCTTTCTTT; CDR3 protein: CSYHVGTEAFF
V gene: TRBV3-1; J gene: TRBJ2-6; clone size: .; D gene: .; CDR3 DNA: TGTGCCAGCAGCCAGGCGGTACTCTCTCTCTCTGGGGCCAACGTCCTGACTTTC; CDR3 protein: CASSQAVLSLSGANVLTF
V gene: TRBV6-6; J gene: TRBJ2-5; clone size: .; D gene: .; CDR3 DNA: TGTGCCAGCAGTTCTGCTAGGGAGCAAGAGACCCAGTACTTC; CDR3 protein: CASSSAREQETQYF
V gene: TRBV11-3; J gene: TRBJ2-1; clone size: few; D gene: TRBD2; CDR3 DNA: TGTGCCAGCAGCCCCGGGGGTTCTAGCGGGAACAATGAGCAGTTCTTC; CDR3 protein: CASSPGGSSGNNEQFF
V gene: TRBV4-2; J gene: TRBJ2-6; clone size: once; D gene: .; CDR3 DNA: TGTGCCAGCAGCCAAGATCCGCGTCCGGCCAACGTCCTGACTTTC; CDR3 protein: CASSQDPRPANVLTF
V gene: TRBV20-1; J gene: TRBJ2-3; clone size: .; D gene: .; CDR3 DNA: TGCAGTGCTAGAGATCCGGGTGGGCCCAGCACAGATACGCAGTATTTT; CDR3 protein: CSARDPGGPSTDTQYF
V gene: TRBV14; J gene: TRBJ1-2; clone size: many; D gene: TRBD1; CDR3 DNA: TGTGCCAGCAGCCTCTCTCGACAGGGACATGGCTACACCTTC; CDR3 protein: CASSLSRQGHGYTF
V gene: TRBV7-2; J gene: TRBJ2-2; clone size: .; D gene: TRBD2; CDR3 DNA: TGTGCCAGCAGCGAATCCGGGACTAGCGCGACCGGGGAGCTGTTTTTT; CDR3 protein: CASSESGTSATGELFF
V gene: TRBV6-6; J gene: TRBJ1-1; clone size: few; D gene: TRBD1; CDR3 DNA: TGTGCCAGCAGGGCGGGACAGGTGATGAACACTGAAGCTTTCTTT; CDR3 protein: CASRAGQVMNTEAFF
V gene: TRBV7-2; J gene: TRBJ2-3; clone size: .; D gene: .; CDR3 DNA: TGTGCCAGCAGCCGACGACAGGAACCAGATACGCAGTATTTT; CDR3 protein: CASSRRQEPDTQYF
V gene: TRBV19; J gene: TRBJ2-7; clone size: .; D gene: .; CDR3 DNA: TGTGCCAGTAGTTTGCAGGGGATTTGGTACGAGCAGTACTTC; CDR3 protein: CASSLQGIWYEQYF
V gene: TRBV2; J gene: TRBJ2-4; clone size: few; D gene: .; CDR3 DNA: TGTGCCAGCATGCGGTGGAAAGACGCCGTCGGGGCCAAAAACATTCAGTACTTC; CDR3 protein: CASMRWKDAVGAKNIQYF
V gene: TRBV11-2; J gene: TRBJ2-1; clone size: many; D gene: .; CDR3 DNA: TGTGCCAGCAGCTTATCCCTTATCATGGGCTCCTACAATGAGCAGTTCTTC; CDR3 protein: CASSLSLIMGSYNEQFF
V gene: TRBV7-2; J gene: TRBJ2-7; clone size: many; D gene: TRBD1; CDR3 DNA: TGTGCCAGCAGCGGGGGACAGAGATTCTACGAGCAGTACTTC; CDR3 protein: CASSGGQRFYEQYF
V gene: TRBV29-1; J gene: TRBJ2-7; clone size: .; D gene: TRBD2; CDR3 DNA: TGCAGCGTAATGCACGGGACTAGCGGGAGCTACGAGCAGTACTTC; CDR3 protein: CSVMHGTSGSYEQYF
V gene: TRBV4-3; J gene: TRBJ2-7; clone size: few; D gene: TRBD2; CDR3 DNA: TGCGCCAGCAGCCCGGCTAGCGGATACGACGAGCAGTACTTC; CDR3 protein: CASSPASGYDEQYF
V gene: TRBV19; J gene: TRBJ1-1; clone size: few; D gene: .; CDR3 DNA: TGTGCCAGTAGTATCGTTCATGGGAGGGGCGCTGAAGCTTTCTTT; CDR3 protein: CASSIVHGRGAEAFF
V gene: TRBV29-1; J gene: TRBJ2-5; clone size: many; D gene: TRBD1; CDR3 DNA: TGCAGCGCTCCGGGACAGGGGGGTGAGACCCAGTACTTC; CDR3 protein: CSAPGQGGETQYF
V gene: TRBV7-8; J gene: TRBJ2-7; clone size: few; D gene: .; CDR3 DNA: TGTGCCAGCAGCCCGAACCGACCAAACTACGAGCAGTACTTC; CDR3 protein: CASSPNRPNYEQYF
V gene: TRBV20-1; J gene: TRBJ1-4; clone size: .; D gene: .; CDR3 DNA: TGCAGTGCTCAAAACTACGGGACGACTAATGAAAAACTGTTTTTT; CDR3 protein: CSAQNYGTTNEKLFF
V gene: TRBV20-1; J gene: TRBJ2-6; clone size: few; D gene: .; CDR3 DNA: TGCAGTGCTAGTAGGGCGGGCTCTGGGGCCAACGTCCTGACTTTC; CDR3 protein: CSASRAGSGANVLTF
V gene: TRBV2; J gene: TRBJ1-5; clone size: few; D gene: .; CDR3 DNA: TGTGCCAGCATGAAAGAGAGCAATCAGCCCCAGCATTTT; CDR3 protein: CASMKESNQPQHF
V gene: TRBV20-1; J gene: TRBJ1-4; clone size: .; D gene: TRBD1; CDR3 DNA: TGCAGTGTCCCGGGACAGGGCGCGGTCATGGGCGATGAAAAACTGTTTTTT; CDR3 protein: CSVPGQGAVMGDEKLFF
V gene: TRBV20-1; J gene: TRBJ1-5; clone size: .; D gene: .; CDR3 DNA: TGCAGTGCGGGACGTGACGGGACGGACAATCAGCCCCAGCATTTT; CDR3 protein: CSAGRDGTDNQPQHF
V gene: TRBV28; J gene: TRBJ1-1; clone size: few; D gene: .; CDR3 DNA: TGTGCCAGCAGTGAAATTGACACTGAAGCTTTCTTT; CDR3 protein: CASSEIDTEAFF
V gene: TRBV12-3/TRBV12-4; J gene: TRBJ2-7; clone size: once; D gene: TRBD2; CDR3 DNA: TGTGCCAGCAGTTTTAGCCCCGGACTAGCGGGGGGGACAAGTTACGAGCAGTACTTC; CDR3 protein: CASSFSPGLAGGTSYEQYF
V gene: TRBV24-1; J gene: TRBJ2-1; clone size: few; D gene: TRBD1; CDR3 DNA: TGTGCCACCAGTGACCAAACGGGACAGGGATACAATGAGCAGTTCTTC; CDR3 protein: CATSDQTGQGYNEQFF
V gene: TRBV7-9; J gene: TRBJ2-2; clone size: .; D gene: .; CDR3 DNA: TGTGCCAGCAGCTTAACATCAGTAGTAAGCGGGGAGCTGTTTTTT; CDR3 protein: CASSLTSVVSGELFF
V gene: TRBV30; J gene: TRBJ1-5; clone size: many; D gene: TRBD1; CDR3 DNA: TGTGCCTGGAGTGGGAGGACAGGGGGCTTTCAGCCCCAGCATTTT; CDR3 protein: CAWSGRTGGFQPQHF
V gene: TRBV7-2; J gene: TRBJ1-1; clone size: many; D gene: .; CDR3 DNA: TGTGCCAGCAGCCTTTTGTTTGGGTTGACTGAAGCTTTCTTT; CDR3 protein: CASSLLFGLTEAFF
V gene: TRBV12-3/TRBV12-4; J gene: TRBJ2-3; clone size: many; D gene: .; CDR3 DNA: TGTGCCAGCAGTTCCCATTATCTACGTGACGGGGGCACAGATACGCAGTATTTT; CDR3 protein: CASSSHYLRDGGTDTQYF
V gene: TRBV20-1; J gene: TRBJ1-1; clone size: .; D gene: .; CDR3 DNA: TGCAGTGCTAGAGACCCAACCCGCGCTTTCTTT; CDR3 protein: CSARDPTRAFF
V gene: TRBV2; J gene: TRBJ2-7; clone size: many; D gene: .; CDR3 DNA: TGTGCCAGCTCTAGAGGGGCAGCCTACGAGCAGTACTTC; CDR3 protein: CASSRGAAYEQYF
V gene: TRBV3-1; J gene: TRBJ2-7; clone size: .; D gene: TRBD2; CDR3 DNA: TGTGCCAGCAGCCGAGGGAGGGCTAGCGGGGCCTACGAGCAGTACTTC; CDR3 protein: CASSRGRASGAYEQYF
V gene: TRBV7-2; J gene: TRBJ2-7; clone size: few; D gene: .; CDR3 DNA: TGTGCCAGCAGCTCCCGGTCCCGGACCTACGAGCAGTACTTC; CDR3 protein: CASSSRSRTYEQYF
V gene: TRBV19; J gene: TRBJ1-5; clone size: .; D gene: .; CDR3 DNA: TGTGCCAGTAGTACCTCGGGGAAGGCCCAGCCCCAGCATTTT; CDR3 protein: CASSTSGKAQPQHF
V gene: TRBV7-9; J gene: TRBJ2-5; clone size: .; D gene: .; CDR3 DNA: TGTGCCAGCGGCTCAGGGGTCCCAGAGACCCAGTACTTC; CDR3 protein: CASGSGVPETQYF
V gene: TRBV6-2/TRBV6-3; J gene: TRBJ1-5; clone size: .; D gene: .; CDR3 DNA: TGTGCCAGCAGTTGGGGCGGTAGCAATCAGCCCCAGCATTTT; CDR3 protein: CASSWGGSNQPQHF
V gene: TRBV5-1; J gene: TRBJ2-1; clone size: .; D gene: .; CDR3 DNA: TGCGCCAGCAGCCCCCACCCCGAGGGTAATGAGCAGTTCTTC; CDR3 protein: CASSPHPEGNEQFF
V gene: TRBV20-1; J gene: TRBJ2-3; clone size: medium-sized; D gene: .; CDR3 DNA: TGCAGTGCTAGAGTCCCGAACGGGGTTAGCACAGATACGCAGTATTTT; CDR3 protein: CSARVPNGVSTDTQYF
V gene: TRBV7-9; J gene: TRBJ2-1; clone size: few; D gene: .; CDR3 DNA: TGTGCCAGCAGCTCCCCGGGGGACATGGTGTCCAATGAGCAGTTCTTC; CDR3 protein: CASSSPGDMVSNEQFF
V gene: TRBV19; J gene: TRBJ1-4; clone size: .; D gene: TRBD1; CDR3 DNA: TGTGCCAGTAGTATGAGGGGACAGACTCGGCGGTGGCTGTTTTTT; CDR3 protein: CASSMRGQTRRWLFF
V gene: TRBV29-1; J gene: TRBJ2-3; clone size: many; D gene: .; CDR3 DNA: TGCAGCGTTGAGCGGGTCACAGATACGCAGTATTTT; CDR3 protein: CSVERVTDTQYF
V gene: TRBV30; J gene: TRBJ2-1; clone size: many; D gene: .; CDR3 DNA: TGTGCCTGGGGCCTTAATGAGCAGTTCTTC; CDR3 protein: CAWGLNEQFF
V gene: TRBV20-1; J gene: TRBJ2-1; clone size: .; D gene: .; CDR3 DNA: TGCAGTGCTAGAGATTATTTAGTAGCAGCCTCCTACAATGAGCAGTTCTTC; CDR3 protein: CSARDYLVAASYNEQFF
V gene: TRBV30; J gene: TRBJ1-6; clone size: few; D gene: .; CDR3 DNA: TGTGCCTGGACTCCCAGGGTGGGGTGGGATTCACCCCTCCACTTT; CDR3 protein: CAWTPRVGWDSPLHF
V gene: TRBV5-1; J gene: TRBJ2-7; clone size: .; D gene: .; CDR3 DNA: TGCGCCAGCAGCCCCCAGACTAGCTCCTACGAGCAGTACTTC; CDR3 protein: CASSPQTSSYEQYF
V gene: TRBV10-2; J gene: TRBJ1-2; clone size: few; D gene: .; CDR3 DNA: TGCGCCAGCAGTGAGTCAGGGATCTTTCCCTATGGCTACACCTTC; CDR3 protein: CASSESGIFPYGYTF
V gene: TRBV20-1; J gene: TRBJ2-3; clone size: few; D gene: TRBD2; CDR3 DNA: TGCAGTGCTAGGCGAAGCGGGAGGAGCACAGATACGCAGTATTTT; CDR3 protein: CSARRSGRSTDTQYF
V gene: TRBV2; J gene: TRBJ2-3; clone size: .; D gene: .; CDR3 DNA: TGTGCCAGCAGTGAATGGCGGGGCGCCTACACAGATACGCAGTATTTT; CDR3 protein: CASSEWRGAYTDTQYF
V gene: TRBV14; J gene: TRBJ1-4; clone size: few; D gene: .; CDR3 DNA: TGTGCCAGCAGCCAAAATGGGGGGCCGGAGAGACTGTTTTTT; CDR3 protein: CASSQNGGPERLFF
V gene: TRBV12-3/TRBV12-4; J gene: TRBJ2-5; clone size: .; D gene: TRBD1; CDR3 DNA: TGTGCCAGCAGGCCGGGACAGCCAGAAGAGACCCAGTACTTC; CDR3 protein: CASRPGQPEETQYF
V gene: TRBV20-1; J gene: TRBJ2-3; clone size: .; D gene: TRBD2; CDR3 DNA: TGCAGTCTCAGGCGGGAGTACACGGGGGGGTCCACAGATACGCAGTATTTT; CDR3 protein: CSLRREYTGGSTDTQYF
V gene: TRBV5-1; J gene: TRBJ1-2; clone size: .; D gene: TRBD1; CDR3 DNA: TGCGCCAGCAGGGGACAGGGGGCTCTTGACTATGGCTACACCTTC; CDR3 protein: CASRGQGALDYGYTF